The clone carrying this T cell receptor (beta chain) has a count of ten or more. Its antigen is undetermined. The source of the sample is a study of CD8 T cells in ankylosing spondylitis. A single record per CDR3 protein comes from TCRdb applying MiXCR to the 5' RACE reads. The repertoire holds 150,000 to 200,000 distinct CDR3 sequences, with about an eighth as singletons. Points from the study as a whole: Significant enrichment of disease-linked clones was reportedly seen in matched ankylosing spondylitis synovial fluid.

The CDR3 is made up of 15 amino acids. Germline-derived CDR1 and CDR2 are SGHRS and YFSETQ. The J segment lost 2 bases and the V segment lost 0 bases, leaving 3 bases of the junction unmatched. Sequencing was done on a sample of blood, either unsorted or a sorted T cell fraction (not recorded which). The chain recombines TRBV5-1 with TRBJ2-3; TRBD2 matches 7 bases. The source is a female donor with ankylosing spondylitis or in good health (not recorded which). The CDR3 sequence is CASSLGLADTDTQYF. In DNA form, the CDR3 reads TGCGCCAGCAGCTTGGGGCTAGCGGACACAGATACGCAGTATTTT.